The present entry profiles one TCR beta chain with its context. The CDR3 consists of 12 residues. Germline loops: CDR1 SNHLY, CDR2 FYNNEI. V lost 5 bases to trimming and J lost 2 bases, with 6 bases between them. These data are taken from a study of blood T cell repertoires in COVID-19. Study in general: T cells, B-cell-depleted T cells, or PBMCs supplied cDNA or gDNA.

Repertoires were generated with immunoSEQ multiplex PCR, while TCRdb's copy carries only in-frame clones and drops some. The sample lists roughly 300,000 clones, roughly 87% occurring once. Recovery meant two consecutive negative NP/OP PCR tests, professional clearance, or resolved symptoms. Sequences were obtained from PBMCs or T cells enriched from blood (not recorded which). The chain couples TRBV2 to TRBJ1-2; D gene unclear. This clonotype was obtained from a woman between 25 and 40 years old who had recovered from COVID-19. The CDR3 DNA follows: TGTGCCAGCAGTTCAGTAAACTATGGCTACACCTTC. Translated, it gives CASSSVNYGYTF.